These T cell receptor beta chains were read from a single sample in a study of T cells after yellow fever vaccination. MiXCR was run by TCRdb on the 5' RACE reads, yielding one entry per CDR3 protein. The sample holds some 250,000 distinct CDR3 sequences; 6.9% are singletons and the top ten take around 0.9%. The sequencing here drew on CD4+ T cells sorted from PBMCs, taken 15 days after the yellow fever booster vaccination. These receptor sequences come from a man aged 30 to 45 who received the YFV17D yellow fever vaccine. CDR3s include the opening cysteine and the closing phenylalanine or tryptophan.

V | CDR3
TRBV7-2 | CASRSSGSFNEQFF
TRBV20-1 | CSAPRPEIRSYNEQFF
TRBV7-9 | CASSDRDSYNEQFF
TRBV12-3/TRBV12-4 | CASSSDGGSYEQYF
TRBV5-1 | CASSLTGLAGGLEQFF
TRBV5-1 | CASSSDAGSSYNEQFF
TRBV5-1 | CASSLARREAGELFF
TRBV6-1 | CASSSSGRKTQYF
TRBV5-5 | CASSLTLASNTGELFF
TRBV7-2 | CASSPQGRRTEAFF
TRBV5-1 | CASSSEPGGVQETQYF
TRBV5-4 | CASSAGLAGELFF
TRBV14 | CASSQRQGGYSPLHF
TRBV19 | CASSYPSGSTDTQYF
TRBV5-6 | CASSLSRQNEKLFF
TRBV9 | CASSSRGASSTDTQYF
TRBV6-5 | CASSYKVNNEQFF
TRBV3-1 | CASSQVDRGGYGYTF
TRBV10-2 | CASTVEQIGGLEQYF
TRBV28 | CASSDGSTDTQYF
TRBV5-1 | CASQDRGSSVRTQYF
TRBV29-1 | CSGGRGANEQFF
TRBV5-1 | CASSRDLLYEQYF
TRBV25-1 | CASSESRDQPQHF
TRBV21-1 | CASSCRPGELFF
TRBV7-2 | CASSLADRGLYEQYF
TRBV12-3/TRBV12-4 | CASSFRDRGNEQYF
TRBV20-1 | CSAPLGAQQYF
TRBV2 | CASTRTPYNEQFF
TRBV24-1 | CATDSSGRDHEQFF
TRBV7-2 | CASSLSLPNEQFF
TRBV12-3/TRBV12-4 | CASTAEPEAYEQYF
TRBV4-3 | CASSPRGAGGTGELFF
TRBV20-1 | CSARPVPSETQYF
TRBV12-2 | CASRLRPVTYEQYF
TRBV7-2 | CASSLEFRREAFF
TRBV20-1 | CSVLDVNEQFF
TRBV7-9 | CASSRPLGANTGELFF
TRBV20-1 | CSAWGLAVTDTQYF
TRBV27 | CASSLSKRPGLAGLEQYF
TRBV20-1 | CSAPGQDNYGYTF
TRBV9 | CASSSNRVGTEAFF
TRBV20-1 | CSARTPNNEQFF
TRBV24-1 | CATSDSAPGHEQFF
TRBV15 | CATSREGRGRDTEAFF
TRBV5-1 | CASSFRSSYEQYF
TRBV18 | CASSPLVSENTEAFF
TRBV6-5 | CASSSTHDTQYF
TRBV6-5 | CASSSWGPAISGANVLTF
TRBV12-3/TRBV12-4 | CASSPSPRMENIQYF
TRBV4-3 | CASSQATGKNQPQHF
TRBV9 | CASSVGSGNRNQPQHF
TRBV7-9 | CASTRTENYGYTF